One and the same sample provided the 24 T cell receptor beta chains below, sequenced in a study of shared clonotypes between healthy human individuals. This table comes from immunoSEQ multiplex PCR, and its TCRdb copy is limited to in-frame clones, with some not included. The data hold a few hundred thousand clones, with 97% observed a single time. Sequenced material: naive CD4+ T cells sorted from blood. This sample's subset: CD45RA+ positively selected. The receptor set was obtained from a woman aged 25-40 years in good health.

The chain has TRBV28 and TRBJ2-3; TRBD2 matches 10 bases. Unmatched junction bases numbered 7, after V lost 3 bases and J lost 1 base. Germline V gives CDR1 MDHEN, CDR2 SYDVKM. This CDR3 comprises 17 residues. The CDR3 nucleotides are TGTGCCAGCAGTTTTGTCTTAGCGGGAGGTGGCACAGATACGCAGTATTTT. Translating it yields CASSFVLAGGGTDTQYF.

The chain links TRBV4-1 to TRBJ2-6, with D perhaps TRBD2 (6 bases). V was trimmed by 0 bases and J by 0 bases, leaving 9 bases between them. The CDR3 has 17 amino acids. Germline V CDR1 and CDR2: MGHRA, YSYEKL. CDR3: CASSQDRGTSGANVLTF. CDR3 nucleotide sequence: TGCGCCAGCAGCCAAGATCGGGGGACCTCTGGGGCCAACGTCCTGACTTTC.

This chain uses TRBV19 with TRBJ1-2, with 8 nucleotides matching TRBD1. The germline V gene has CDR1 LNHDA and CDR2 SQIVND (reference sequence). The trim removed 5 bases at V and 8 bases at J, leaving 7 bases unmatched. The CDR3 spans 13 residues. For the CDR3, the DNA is TGTGCCAGTAGTGCGGCCAGGGGGCTGGGCTACACCTTC. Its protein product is CASSAARGLGYTF. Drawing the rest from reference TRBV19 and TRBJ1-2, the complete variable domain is DGGITQSPKYLFRKEGQNVTLSCEQNLNHDAMYWYRQDPGQGLRLIYYSQIVNDFQKGDIAEGYSVSREKKESFPLTVTSAQKNPTAFYLCASSAARGLGYTFGSGTRLTVV.

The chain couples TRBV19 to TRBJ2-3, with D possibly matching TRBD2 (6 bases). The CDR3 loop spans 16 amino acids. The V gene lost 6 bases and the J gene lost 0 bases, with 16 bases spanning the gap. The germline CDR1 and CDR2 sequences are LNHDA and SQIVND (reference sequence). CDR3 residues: CASSLPTGLSTDTQYF. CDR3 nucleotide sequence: TGTGCCAGTAGCCTTCCTACGGGACTCAGCACAGATACGCAGTATTTT.

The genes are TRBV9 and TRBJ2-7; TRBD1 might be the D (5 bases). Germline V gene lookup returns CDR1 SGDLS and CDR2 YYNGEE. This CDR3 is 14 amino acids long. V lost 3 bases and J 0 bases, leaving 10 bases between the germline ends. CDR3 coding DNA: TGTGCCAGCAGCGCCACAGGATCCTCCTACGAGCAGTACTTC. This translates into CASSATGSSYEQYF.

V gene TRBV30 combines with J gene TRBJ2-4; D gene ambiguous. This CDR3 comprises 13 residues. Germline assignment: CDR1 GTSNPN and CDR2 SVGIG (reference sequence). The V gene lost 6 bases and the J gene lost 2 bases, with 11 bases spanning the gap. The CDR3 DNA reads TGTGCCTGCGAAGCGAATTCCAAAAACATTCAGTACTTC. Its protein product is CACEANSKNIQYF.

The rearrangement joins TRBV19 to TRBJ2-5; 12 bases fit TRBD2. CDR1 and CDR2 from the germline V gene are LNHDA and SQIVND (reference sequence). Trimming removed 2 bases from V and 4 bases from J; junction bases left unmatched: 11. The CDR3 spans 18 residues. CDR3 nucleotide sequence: TGTGCCAGTAGTATACCCTCCAGGACTAGCGGGAAGGTAGAGACCCAGTACTTC. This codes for CASSIPSRTSGKVETQYF.

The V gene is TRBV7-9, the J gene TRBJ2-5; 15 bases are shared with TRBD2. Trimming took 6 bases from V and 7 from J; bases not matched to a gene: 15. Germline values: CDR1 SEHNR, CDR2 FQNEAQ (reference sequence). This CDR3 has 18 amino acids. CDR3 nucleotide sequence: TGTGCCAGCAGTCTCGGACTAGCGGGAGGGCCTAGGGGCGCGACCCAGTACTTC. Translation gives CASSLGLAGGPRGATQYF.

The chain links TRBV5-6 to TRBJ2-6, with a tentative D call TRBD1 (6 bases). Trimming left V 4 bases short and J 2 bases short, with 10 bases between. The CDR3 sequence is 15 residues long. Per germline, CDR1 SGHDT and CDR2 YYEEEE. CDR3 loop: CASSGGQAGANVLTF. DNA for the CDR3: TGTGCCAGCAGCGGGGGACAAGCTGGGGCCAACGTCCTGACTTTC. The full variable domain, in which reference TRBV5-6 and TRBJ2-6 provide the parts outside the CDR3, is DAGVTQSPTHLIKTRGQQVTLRCSPKSGHDTVSWYQQALGQGPQFIFQYYEEEERQRGNFPDRFSGHQFPNYSSELNVNALLLGDSALYLCASSGGQAGANVLTFGAGSRLTVL.

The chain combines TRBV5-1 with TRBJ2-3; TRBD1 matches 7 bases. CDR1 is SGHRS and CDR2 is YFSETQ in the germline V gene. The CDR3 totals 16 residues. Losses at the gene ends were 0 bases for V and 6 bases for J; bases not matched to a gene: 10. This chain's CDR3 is CASSLVLKGAGDTQYF. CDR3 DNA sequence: TGCGCCAGCAGCTTGGTTTTGAAGGGGGCAGGGGATACGCAGTATTTT.

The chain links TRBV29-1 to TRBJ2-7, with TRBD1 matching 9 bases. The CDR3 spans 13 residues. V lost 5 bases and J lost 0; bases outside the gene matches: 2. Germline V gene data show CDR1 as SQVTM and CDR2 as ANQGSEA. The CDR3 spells CSVRQGGSYEQYF. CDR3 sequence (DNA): TGCAGCGTTAGACAGGGGGGCTCCTACGAGCAGTACTTC.

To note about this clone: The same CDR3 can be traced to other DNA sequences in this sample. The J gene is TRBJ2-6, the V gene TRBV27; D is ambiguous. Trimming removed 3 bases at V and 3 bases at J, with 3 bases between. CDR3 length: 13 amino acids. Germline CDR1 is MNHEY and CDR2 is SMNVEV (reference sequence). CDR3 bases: TGTGCCAGCAGTTTTAGTGGGGCCAACGTCCTGACTTTC. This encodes CASSFSGANVLTF. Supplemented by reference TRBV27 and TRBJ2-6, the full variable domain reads EAQVTQNPRYLITVTGKKLTVTCSQNMNHEYMSWYRQDPGLGLRQIYYSMNVEVTDKGDVPEGYKVSRKEKRNFPLILESPSPNQTSLYFCASSFSGANVLTFGAGSRLTVL.

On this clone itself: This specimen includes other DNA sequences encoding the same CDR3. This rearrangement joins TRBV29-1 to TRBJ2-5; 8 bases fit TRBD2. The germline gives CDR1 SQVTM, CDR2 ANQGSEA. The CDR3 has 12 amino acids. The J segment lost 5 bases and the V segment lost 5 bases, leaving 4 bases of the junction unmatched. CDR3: CSVRSGSETQYF. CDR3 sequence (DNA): TGCAGCGTTCGAAGCGGGAGTGAGACCCAGTACTTC.

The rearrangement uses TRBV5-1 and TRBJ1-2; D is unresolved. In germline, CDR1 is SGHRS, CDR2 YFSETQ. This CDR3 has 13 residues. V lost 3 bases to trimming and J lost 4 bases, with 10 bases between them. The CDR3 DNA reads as TGCGCCAGCAGCTCGGGAGGAGGCTATGGCTACACCTTC. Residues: CASSSGGGYGYTF.

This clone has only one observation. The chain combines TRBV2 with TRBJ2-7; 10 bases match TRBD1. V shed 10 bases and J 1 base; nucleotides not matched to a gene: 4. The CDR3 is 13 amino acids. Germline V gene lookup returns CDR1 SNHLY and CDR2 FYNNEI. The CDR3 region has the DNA TGTGCCATCGGGACAGGGGTATCCTACGAGCAGTACTTC. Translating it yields CAIGTGVSYEQYF.

This chain's CDR3 is CASSENMFNEQFF. The DNA for the CDR3 is TGTGCCAGCAGTGAAAATATGTTCAATGAGCAGTTCTTC. This chain connects TRBV2 to TRBJ2-1; no clear D gene. The V end lost 2 bases, the J end lost 6 bases, and 8 bases lay between the germline ends. The germline CDR1 and CDR2 sequences are SNHLY and FYNNEI. The CDR3 runs 13 residues.

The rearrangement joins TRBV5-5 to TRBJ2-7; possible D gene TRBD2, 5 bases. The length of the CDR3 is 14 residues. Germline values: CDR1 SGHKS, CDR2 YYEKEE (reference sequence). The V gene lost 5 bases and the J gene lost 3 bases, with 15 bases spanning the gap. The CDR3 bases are TGTGCCAGCAGGGAGCCGGGAACTAACTACGAGCAGTACTTC. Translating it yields CASREPGTNYEQYF.

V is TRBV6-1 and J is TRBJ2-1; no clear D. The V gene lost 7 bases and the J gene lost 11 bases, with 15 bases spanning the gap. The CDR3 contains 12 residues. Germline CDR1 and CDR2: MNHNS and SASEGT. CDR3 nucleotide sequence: TGTGCCAGCACAAAGGTGGGCAGCAAGCAGTTCTTC. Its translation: CASTKVGSKQFF.

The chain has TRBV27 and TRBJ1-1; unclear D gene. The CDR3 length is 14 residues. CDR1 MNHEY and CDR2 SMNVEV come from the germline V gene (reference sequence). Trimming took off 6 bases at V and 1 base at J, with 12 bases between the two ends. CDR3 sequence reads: CASSSSDENTEAFF. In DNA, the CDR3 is TGTGCCAGCAGCTCGAGCGACGAGAACACTGAAGCTTTCTTT.

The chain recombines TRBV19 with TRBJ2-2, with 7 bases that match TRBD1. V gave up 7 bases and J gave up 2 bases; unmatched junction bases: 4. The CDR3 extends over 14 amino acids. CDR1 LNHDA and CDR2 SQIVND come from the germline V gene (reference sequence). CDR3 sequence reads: CASKQGPNTGELFF. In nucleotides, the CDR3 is TGTGCCAGTAAACAGGGGCCTAACACCGGGGAGCTGTTTTTT.

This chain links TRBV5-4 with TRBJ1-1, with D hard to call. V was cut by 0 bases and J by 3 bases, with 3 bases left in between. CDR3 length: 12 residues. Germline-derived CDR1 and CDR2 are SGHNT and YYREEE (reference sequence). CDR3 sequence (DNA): TGTGCCAGCAGCTTGGTTGACACTGAAGCTTTCTTT. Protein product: CASSLVDTEAFF.

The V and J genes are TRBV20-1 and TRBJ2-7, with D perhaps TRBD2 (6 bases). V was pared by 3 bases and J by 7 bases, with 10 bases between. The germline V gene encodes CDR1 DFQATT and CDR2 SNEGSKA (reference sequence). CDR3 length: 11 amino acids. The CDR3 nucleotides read TGCAGTGCTAGGGGACTCGGGGAGCAGTACTTC. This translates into CSARGLGEQYF.

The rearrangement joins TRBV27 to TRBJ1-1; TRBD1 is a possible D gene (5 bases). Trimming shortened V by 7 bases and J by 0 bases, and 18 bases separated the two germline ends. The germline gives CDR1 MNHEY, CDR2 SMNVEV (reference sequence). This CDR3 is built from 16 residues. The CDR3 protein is CASTGRTLRLNTEAFF. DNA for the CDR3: TGTGCCAGCACGGGACGGACCCTCCGGTTGAACACTGAAGCTTTCTTT.

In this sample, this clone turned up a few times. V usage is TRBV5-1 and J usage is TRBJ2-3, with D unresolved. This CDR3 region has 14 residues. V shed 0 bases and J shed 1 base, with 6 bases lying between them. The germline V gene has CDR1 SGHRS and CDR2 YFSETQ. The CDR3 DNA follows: TGCGCCAGCAGCTTGGGGAGAGGCACAGATACGCAGTATTTT. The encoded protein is CASSLGRGTDTQYF.